The clone carrying this T cell receptor (beta chain) was counted many times. The data originate from a study of T-cell reconstitution after alpha-beta-depleted transplantation in children. Unique molecular identifiers were used to barcode this TCRbeta library. In TCRdb, the PCR reads were re-called with MiXCR into one record per CDR3 protein. The table includes 490,000 or so distinct CDR3 sequences, roughly a tenth detected once. The ends were cut back, 7 bases at V and 5 bases at J, with 14 bases in the middle. Germline CDR1 SQVTM, CDR2 ANQGSEA. The CDR3 has 13 residues. This material consisted of PBMCs, taken before TCRalphabeta/CD19-depleted stem cell transplant. The TCR comes from a child aged 2 to 15 with inherited bone marrow failure, due to receive a stem cell transplant. The rearrangement joins TRBV29-1 to TRBJ2-2, with TRBD2 as a possible D gene (5 bases). Here the CDR3 reads CSAISSTTGELFF. The CDR3 region has the DNA TGCAGCGCAATATCTAGCACAACCGGGGAGCTGTTTTTT.